A selection of T cell receptor beta chains follows, all from one sample in a study of T cells after yellow fever vaccination. TCRdb re-called the 5' RACE reads through MiXCR, storing one row per CDR3 protein. The sample holds 550,000 to 750,000 distinct CDR3 sequences, less than 15% seen once. The source material was PBMCs, sampled on the day of the yellow fever booster vaccination. These receptors came from a young man who received the YFV17D yellow fever vaccine. CDR3s include the opening cysteine and the closing phenylalanine or tryptophan. Fields, in order: clone size, J gene, V gene, D gene, CDR3 protein, CDR3 DNA. The D gene is left open where the match is weak. The listing skips clone size in some rows; elsewhere it reads once, few, many or a size class.

few,TRBJ2-7,TRBV19,NA,CAVLTDTYEQYF,TGTGCCGTTCTAACCGATACCTACGAGCAGTACTTC
NA,TRBJ1-1,TRBV30,NA,CAWSRTANTEAFF,TGTGCCTGGAGTCGAACAGCTAACACTGAAGCTTTCTTT
NA,TRBJ2-2,TRBV28,TRBD2,CASSDLSGRGTGELFF,TGTGCCAGTAGCGACCTTAGCGGGAGGGGCACCGGGGAGCTGTTTTTT
NA,TRBJ2-5,TRBV7-9,NA,CASSPTAFNRQETQYF,TGTGCCAGCAGTCCGACGGCCTTTAACCGCCAAGAGACCCAGTACTTC
NA,TRBJ2-3,TRBV5-1,TRBD2,CASSLAALASTDTQYF,TGCGCCAGCAGCTTGGCCGCACTAGCGAGCACAGATACGCAGTATTTT
few,TRBJ1-1,TRBV7-8,TRBD1,CASSRRGQGPEAFF,TGTGCCAGCAGCAGGCGGGGACAGGGCCCTGAAGCTTTCTTT
NA,TRBJ2-5,TRBV11-2,NA,CASSLGDVVKETQYF,TGTGCCAGCAGCTTAGGGGACGTGGTGAAAGAGACCCAGTACTTC
few,TRBJ2-1,TRBV7-6,NA,CASSLVGGDSYNEQFF,TGTGCCAGCAGCTTAGTGGGCGGGGACAGTTACAATGAGCAGTTCTTC
NA,TRBJ2-5,TRBV15,NA,CATSRENSAGETQYF,TGTGCCACCAGCAGAGAAAATTCGGCCGGAGAGACCCAGTACTTC
NA,TRBJ2-5,TRBV3-1,TRBD2,CASSQWTSGTQETQYF,TGTGCCAGCAGCCAATGGACTAGCGGGACTCAAGAGACCCAGTACTTC
few,TRBJ1-2,TRBV21-1,NA,CASSKAWSIANYGYTF,TGTGCCAGCAGCAAAGCTTGGTCGATAGCTAACTATGGCTACACCTTC
few,TRBJ2-1,TRBV18,NA,CASSRTRTSSYNEQFF,TGTGCCAGCTCACGCACCCGGACCAGCTCCTACAATGAGCAGTTCTTC
NA,TRBJ2-2,TRBV7-2,TRBD2,CASSNLAGVRTGELFF,TGTGCCAGCAGCAATCTAGCGGGAGTAAGAACCGGGGAGCTGTTTTTT
NA,TRBJ2-4,TRBV10-2,TRBD2,CASSESRGLAGGRYIQYF,TGCGCCAGCAGTGAGTCGCGGGGACTAGCGGGAGGTAGATACATTCAGTACTTC
few,TRBJ2-7,TRBV18,TRBD2,CASSRASGSYEQYF,TGTGCCAGCTCACGGGCTAGCGGCTCCTACGAGCAGTACTTC
few,TRBJ2-7,TRBV6-6,NA,CASSYRQDEQYF,TGTGCCAGCAGCTACCGGCAGGACGAGCAGTACTTC
few,TRBJ2-1,TRBV3-1,TRBD2,CASSRTSGLNEQFF,TGTGCCAGCAGCCGGACTAGCGGGCTAAATGAGCAGTTCTTC
NA,TRBJ1-1,TRBV12-3/TRBV12-4,NA,CASRGGAPNTEAFF,TGTGCCAGCCGCGGAGGGGCTCCGAACACTGAAGCTTTCTTT
NA,TRBJ1-2,TRBV6-4,TRBD1,CASSATGGFGYTF,TGTGCCAGCAGTGCAACAGGGGGCTTTGGCTACACCTTC
many,TRBJ2-2,TRBV7-7,NA,CASSRSSGGGELFF,TGTGCTAGCAGCCGTAGCTCGGGCGGTGGGGAGCTGTTTTTT